This TCR beta chain was sequenced during a study of T cells in Graves' hyperthyroidism and ophthalmopathy. General study findings and limits: Most thyroid clonotypes with frequency above 0.001 were detected in blood.

The CDR3 is made up of 14 amino acids. CDR1 is GTSNPN, CDR2 SVGIG, per germline (reference sequence). The germline V and J ends were trimmed by 4 bases and 4 bases, with 13 bases remaining between them. With regard to this clonotype: The antigen is undetermined.

TCR beta CDR3 regions were amplified from RNA transcripts. Using the HTBI primer set, a first-round RT-PCR was run on the TCR CDR3. One entry per CDR3 protein results from TCRdb running MiXCR on the multiplex PCR reads. The repertoire has roughly 720,000 distinct CDR3 sequences, around a sixth of them found once; the top ten carry about a sixth. What was sequenced was blood. The sequence was obtained from a man in his fifties with Graves' hyperthyroidism. This chain uses TRBV30 with TRBJ2-2, with D unresolved. In DNA form, the CDR3 reads TGTGCCTGGACCCTAGTCGTCGGCACCGGGGAGCTGTTTTTT. Translated: CAWTLVVGTGELFF.